The present TCR beta chain was sequenced within a study of T cells in Graves' hyperthyroidism and ophthalmopathy. Germline lookup yields CDR1 SGHDN and CDR2 FVKESK. V lost 3 bases, J lost 6 bases, and 18 bases lay in between. The CDR3 loop spans 15 amino acids. TCR beta CDR3 regions were amplified from RNA. TCR CDR3 regions were first amplified by RT-PCR with HTBI primers. Via MiXCR, TCRdb re-called the multiplex PCR reads, giving one row per CDR3 protein. The sample has about 290,000 distinct CDR3 sequences, roughly an eighth seen once. This clonotype was seen a handful of times. The V gene is TRBV14, the J gene TRBJ2-7; D may be TRBD1 (6 bases). Sequenced sample: blood. The TCR was taken from a woman aged 40 to 50 with Graves' hyperthyroidism. The CDR3 region has the DNA TGTGCCAGCAGCCAGAGTCAGCAGGGGCGGGCCGAGCAGTACTTC. Its protein is CASSQSQQGRAEQYF.